The rows below give T cell receptor beta chains drawn from one sample of a study of cytomegalovirus exposure and HLA in healthy donors. Data came from immunoSEQ multiplex PCR; TCRdb stores just in-frame clones and leaves some out. The sample holds 100,000 to 150,000 clones. The specimen was PBMCs. Receptors were obtained from a man between 18 and 35 years old in good health and CMV-seronegative. Each CDR3 is given with its conserved first and last residue. A D gene is named only where the DNA matches it firmly.

>TRBJ1-1|TRBD1|TRBV6-1
TGTGCCAGCAAACCGGGGACAGGGCGGGACACTGAAGCTTTCTTT
CASKPGTGRDTEAFF
>TRBJ2-1|.|TRBV28
TGTGCCAGCAGTTTATCTAGTCGTACCTACAATGAGCAGTTCTTC
CASSLSSRTYNEQFF
>TRBJ2-5|TRBD2|TRBV11-3
TGTGCCAGCAGCGTTGGTAGCGGGAGGGCCGGGGAGACCCAGTACTTC
CASSVGSGRAGETQYF
>TRBJ2-7|TRBD2|TRBV27
TGTGCCAGCAGTCGGCGGGAGACCTACGAGCAGTACTTC
CASSRRETYEQYF
>TRBJ1-2|.|TRBV27
TGTGCCAGCAGTCGCTGGGGGAGGGACGTGCTTGGCTACACCTTC
CASSRWGRDVLGYTF
>TRBJ1-6|.|TRBV6-5
TGTGCCAGCAGCGAGAGGAGGATTTCCGGACCCCTCCACTTT
CASSERRISGPLHF
>TRBJ1-2|TRBD1|TRBV11-2
TGTGCCAGCAGCGGTAGTGTTACAGGGGGGGGTGGCTACACCTTC
CASSGSVTGGGGYTF
>TRBJ2-6|.|TRBV25-1
TGTGCCAGCAGTGAATACCGACAGTCTGGGGCCAACGTCCTGACTTTC
CASSEYRQSGANVLTF
>TRBJ1-1|.|TRBV2
TGTGCCAGCTGCAGGGAGGTTGACACTGAAGCTTTCTTT
CASCREVDTEAFF
>TRBJ2-7|.|TRBV7-9
TGTGCCAGCAGCTTAGCCAGGGCTAACGAGCAGTACTTC
CASSLARANEQYF
>TRBJ1-5|TRBD1|TRBV28
TGTGCCAGCAGTTCCACCGGGACAGGGGGAAGTCAGCCCCAGCATTTT
CASSSTGTGGSQPQHF
>TRBJ2-1|TRBD2|TRBV11-2
TGTGCCAGCAGCTTAGTATTCGGTAAAGCGGGAGATTCTTCTGAGCAGTTCTTC
CASSLVFGKAGDSSEQFF
>TRBJ2-5|TRBD1|TRBV6-1
TGTGCCACCTCGGAGACAGGGTGGGAGACCCAGTACTTC
CATSETGWETQYF
>TRBJ1-3|.|TRBV19
TGTGCCAGTAGTCCCCAAGGACTTAGCTCTGGAAACACCATATATTTT
CASSPQGLSSGNTIYF
>TRBJ2-7|TRBD2|TRBV27
TGTGCCAGCACCCCACGACTAGCGGCGTCCTACGAGCAGTACTTC
CASTPRLAASYEQYF
>TRBJ2-4|.|TRBV27
TGTGCCAGCAGCCGAACCGAGAAAAACATTCAGTACTTC
CASSRTEKNIQYF
>TRBJ2-2|.|TRBV12-5
TGTGCTAGTGGTTTGGTACTACAGGGCTTAAATCCCGGGGAGCTGTTTTTT
CASGLVLQGLNPGELFF
>TRBJ2-1|TRBD2|TRBV6-1
TGTGCCAGCAGGACTAGCGGGGGGCCATACAATGAGCAGTTCTTC
CASRTSGGPYNEQFF
>TRBJ2-4|TRBD1|TRBV18
TGTGCCAGCTCGTCGGGACAGGGGGTTGTACACATTCAGTACTTC
CASSSGQGVVHIQYF
>TRBJ2-5|.|TRBV7-9
TGTGCCAGCAGCGGGGGGTTTCAAGAGACCCAGTACTTC
CASSGGFQETQYF
>TRBJ1-1|.|TRBV19
TGTGCCAGTATTGAAGACAGATCGAACACTGAAGCTTTCTTT
CASIEDRSNTEAFF
>TRBJ1-2|TRBD1|TRBV28
TGTGCCAGCAGCTCAGGGGGACTGCGGATCGGGAGCTACACCTTC
CASSSGGLRIGSYTF
>TRBJ1-4|.|TRBV18
TGTGCCAGCTCAACCACGTCGGGAGATCATGAAAAACTGTTTTTT
CASSTTSGDHEKLFF
>TRBJ2-7|TRBD2|TRBV6-5
TGTGCCAGCAGTTTAGGACTAGATCGCTACGAGCAGTACTTC
CASSLGLDRYEQYF
>TRBJ2-7|.|TRBV7-9
TGTGCCAGCAGTCAACAGGTGAGCTCCTACGAGCAGTACTTC
CASSQQVSSYEQYF
>TRBJ2-2|TRBD2|TRBV4-3
TGCGCCAGCAGCAGGGGGACTAGCGGGACTTTCAACACCGGGGAGCTGTTTTTT
CASSRGTSGTFNTGELFF
>TRBJ2-1|TRBD2|TRBV6-4
TGTGCCAGCAGTGTAGCGGGAGAGGTGAATGAGCAGTTCTTC
CASSVAGEVNEQFF
>TRBJ2-2|.|TRBV4-3
TGCGCCAGCAGCCAAGATCGGGGTCCCGGGGAGCTGTTTTTT
CASSQDRGPGELFF
>TRBJ2-1|TRBD2|TRBV29-1
TGCAGCGTAACTAGCGGCTCCTACAATGAGCAGTTCTTC
CSVTSGSYNEQFF
>TRBJ2-2|TRBD2|TRBV9
TGTGCCAGCAGCGTAACAGCGGGGGGAGTTAACCGTTTGGAGCTGTTTTTT
CASSVTAGGVNRLELFF
>TRBJ2-1|.|TRBV29-1
TGCAGCGTTGTTCGGCGCTTACAGATCTTCTTC
CSVVRRLQIFF
>TRBJ2-2|.|TRBV28
TGTGCCAGCACCCTTGGGGAGGCCACCGGGGAGCTGTTTTTT
CASTLGEATGELFF
>TRBJ1-4|.|TRBV5-4
TGTGCCAGCAGCTTGGCCGGTCGGGCAGGGAATGAAAAACTGTTTTTT
CASSLAGRAGNEKLFF
>TRBJ2-7|TRBD1|TRBV28
TGTGCCAGCAGTGGCCCACAGGGGGCTTCCGAGCAGTACTTC
CASSGPQGASEQYF
>TRBJ2-7|TRBD1|TRBV6-5
TGTGCCAGCAGTTACCAAGACAGGGGCGGCTACGAGCAGTACTTC
CASSYQDRGGYEQYF
>TRBJ2-2|.|TRBV11-2
TGTGCCAGCAGCCCCCCAGGGACCGGGGAGCTGTTTTTT
CASSPPGTGELFF
>TRBJ2-2|TRBD1|TRBV7-9
TGTGCCAGCAGCTTAGGGACAGGGGGCGCCGACACCGGGGAGCTGTTTTTT
CASSLGTGGADTGELFF
>TRBJ1-1|.|TRBV19
TGTGCCAGTAGTTTAACAGGCGCTGGAGTAGCTTTCTTT
CASSLTGAGVAFF
>TRBJ2-2|TRBD1|TRBV2
TGTGCCAGCAGTGAGACAGGGTCCGGGGAGCTGTTTTTT
CASSETGSGELFF
>TRBJ1-6|TRBD1|TRBV10-3
TGTGCCATCAGGGGGACAGAATCACCCCTCCACTTT
CAIRGTESPLHF
>TRBJ1-4|TRBD1|TRBV29-1
TGCAGCGTTGTTTTGCAGGGGGTAGAAAAACTGTTTTTT
CSVVLQGVEKLFF
>TRBJ2-1|TRBD2|TRBV19
TGTGCCAGTAGTATATTTAGCGGGGGTTACAATGAGCAGTTCTTC
CASSIFSGGYNEQFF
>TRBJ2-3|TRBD2|TRBV5-1
TGCGCCAGCAGTAGCGGGAGGGTCACAGATACGCAGTATTTT
CASSSGRVTDTQYF
>TRBJ2-1|TRBD1|TRBV7-9
TGTGCCAGCGTAGGGACAGTAATTTACAATGAGCAGTTCTTC
CASVGTVIYNEQFF
>TRBJ2-1|TRBD2|TRBV2
TGTGCCAGCAGTTCCGGGACTAGCGGGGGGGCCGACTACAATGAGCAGTTCTTC
CASSSGTSGGADYNEQFF
>TRBJ2-1|TRBD2|TRBV15
TGTGCCACCAGCAGAGCAGGACCCGCGGGAGCGCAGTTCTTC
CATSRAGPAGAQFF
>TRBJ1-2|TRBD1|TRBV30
TGTGCCTGGAGTGTAGGGACAGGGGGCCCTCGTTATGGCTACACCTTC
CAWSVGTGGPRYGYTF
>TRBJ1-3|TRBD1|TRBV28
TGTGCCAGCGGGACAGTTGGAAACACCATATATTTT
CASGTVGNTIYF
>TRBJ2-6|.|TRBV6-4
TGTGCCAGCAGTGAAGGAGGCTCTGGGGCCAACGTCCTGACTTTC
CASSEGGSGANVLTF
>TRBJ2-7|TRBD1|TRBV5-1
TGCGCCAGCAGCTCCGGGACAGGGGCCCACGAGCAGTACTTC
CASSSGTGAHEQYF